The 27 T cell receptor beta chains below all came from one sample that was sequenced in a study of cytomegalovirus exposure and HLA in healthy donors. With 60 Vbeta and 13 Jbeta primers, the PCR was carried out. The repertoire was sequenced with immunoSEQ multiplex PCR; TCRdb's copy has only in-frame clones and lacks some. The sample includes about 73,000 clones, around two thirds of them seen just once. Sequenced sample: PBMCs. The origin of the receptors is a woman between 50 and 59 years old in good health and CMV-seropositive.

Concerning this clone: The same CDR3 is also encoded by other DNA sequences in this sample. The V and J genes are TRBV7-8 and TRBJ2-2; D remains unclear. The ends were cut back, 5 bases at V and 3 bases at J, with 13 bases in the middle. There are 15 residues in the CDR3. Germline V gene lookup returns CDR1 SGHVS and CDR2 FQNEAQ. The CDR3 DNA is TGTGCCAGCAGCCCCCGTCGGGTAGACACCGGGGAGCTGTTTTTT. This codes for CASSPRRVDTGELFF.

This chain joins TRBV7-6 and TRBJ1-5; possible D gene TRBD1, 6 bases. The CDR3 length is 15 residues. Germline V CDR1 and CDR2: SGHVS, FNYEAQ. Deletions cut 1 base from V and 6 bases from J, with 13 bases between. The CDR3 DNA is TGTGCCAGCAGCTTAGTCGCAGGGGAGGGTCAGCCCCAGCATTTT. It encodes CASSLVAGEGQPQHF.

This clone was seen a few times. This sample also contains other DNA sequences that code for the same CDR3. The genes are TRBV19 and TRBJ1-6; TRBD1 aligns across 7 bases. This CDR3 comprises 13 residues. Per germline, CDR1 LNHDA and CDR2 SQIVND (reference sequence). Trimming at V came to 8 bases and at J to 7 bases, leaving 5 bases not matched to a gene. The CDR3 DNA follows: TGTGCCAGTGCCGGGACAGCGAATTCACCCCTCCACTTT. This encodes CASAGTANSPLHF.

The chain recombines TRBV10-2 with TRBJ1-2, with D tentatively TRBD1 (6 bases). Trimming removed 5 bases from V and 4 bases from J, with 14 bases in between. The CDR3 totals 14 residues. CDR1 WSHSY and CDR2 SAAADI come from the germline V gene. The DNA for the CDR3 is TGCGCCAGCAGTCTGACAGGCCTCTTCTATGGCTACACCTTC. As protein: CASSLTGLFYGYTF.

V gene TRBV20-1 combines with J gene TRBJ1-2; TRBD1 might be the D (5 bases). The V gene's germline CDR1 is DFQATT and CDR2 SNEGSKA (reference sequence). Trimming left V 4 bases short and J 8 bases short, with 8 bases between. The CDR3 spans 10 residues. CDR3 nucleotides: TGCAGTGCTATAGGGGTGGGCTACACCTTC. This translates into CSAIGVGYTF.

This sequence joins TRBV11-2 and TRBJ2-1; the match to TRBD2 covers 8 bases. Trimming cost V 1 base and J 4 bases; bases outside gene matches: 6. Germline CDR1 SGHAT, CDR2 FQNNGV. This CDR3 is 16 amino acids long. The DNA of the CDR3 is TGTGCCAGCAGCTTAGGAGCGGGGGTTGGGTACAATGAGCAGTTCTTC. Its protein is CASSLGAGVGYNEQFF.

The gene calls are TRBV5-1 and TRBJ1-1, with no clear D. V was cut by 4 bases and J by 1 base, with 17 bases left in between. The CDR3 runs to 16 residues. Looked up from germline, CDR1 is SGHRS and CDR2 is YFSETQ. CDR3 DNA: TGCGCCAGCAGCCCCCGGGGAGAACAGAGGAACACTGAAGCTTTCTTT. Its translation: CASSPRGEQRNTEAFF. The variable domain in full, completed from reference TRBV5-1 and TRBJ1-1, reads KAGVTQTPRYLIKTRGQQVTLSCSPISGHRSVSWYQQTPGQGLQFLFEYFSETQRNKGNFPGRFSGRQFSNSRSEMNVSTLELGDSALYLCASSPRGEQRNTEAFFGQGTRLTVV.

V is TRBV6-5 and J is TRBJ1-1, with TRBD1 identical over 7 bases. Per the germline V gene, CDR1 is MNHEY and CDR2 is SVGAGI. This CDR3 comprises 13 residues. Losses at the gene ends were 7 bases for V and 9 bases for J; bases not matched to a gene: 11. The DNA of the CDR3 is TGTGCCAGCACCTCCCCCGGGACAGATAAAGCTTTCTTT. Amino acids: CASTSPGTDKAFF.

This clone was observed once. This chain connects TRBV7-9 to TRBJ2-3; no clear D. This CDR3 comprises 11 residues. The germline gives CDR1 SEHNR, CDR2 FQNEAQ (reference sequence). Trimming removed 9 bases from V and 6 bases from J, with 10 bases in between. The CDR3 protein is CASRDTDTQYF. The DNA for the CDR3 is TGTGCCAGTAGAGACACCGATACGCAGTATTTT.

This chain connects TRBV10-3 to TRBJ1-1; TRBD1 matches at 8 bases. Germline lookup yields CDR1 ENHRY and CDR2 SYGVKD. This CDR3 comprises 16 residues. V trimming: 2 bases; J trimming: 0 bases; junction bases outside the gene matches: 5. In nucleotides, the CDR3 is TGTGCCATCAGTGAGGGGACAGGCGGGTTGAACACTGAAGCTTTCTTT. Translation: CAISEGTGGLNTEAFF.

The chain uses TRBV5-1 and TRBJ2-5, with 8 bases aligning to TRBD2. The germline V gene encodes CDR1 SGHRS and CDR2 YFSETQ. The CDR3 consists of 15 residues. Trimming took 1 base from V and 0 from J; bases not matched to a gene: 2. This CDR3 reads CASSLSGGNQETQYF. The CDR3 bases are TGCGCCAGCAGCTTGAGCGGGGGCAACCAAGAGACCCAGTACTTC.

Details on this clone: Other DNA sequences in this specimen translate into the identical CDR3. The chain recombines TRBV11-2 with TRBJ1-1; D ambiguous. The ends were cut back, 1 base at V and 1 base at J, with 4 bases in the middle. The CDR3 loop spans 13 amino acids. Looked up from germline, CDR1 is SGHAT and CDR2 is FQNNGV. The CDR3 DNA sequence: TGTGCCAGCAGCTTAGGTAGGAACACTGAAGCTTTCTTT. Translated: CASSLGRNTEAFF. The full variable domain, rest sourced from reference TRBV11-2 and TRBJ1-1, is EAGVAQSPRYKIIEKRQSVAFWCNPISGHATLYWYQQILGQGPKLLIQFQNNGVVDDSQLPKDRFSAERLKGVDSTLKIQPAKLEDSAVYLCASSLGRNTEAFFGQGTRLTVV.

The chain joins TRBV18 to TRBJ1-1; tentative D call: TRBD1 (5 bases). Between the trimmed V and J ends, which lost 3 bases and 6 bases, there was a span of 17 bases. The CDR3 sequence is 15 residues long. The germline gives CDR1 KGHSH, CDR2 LQKENI. This CDR3 reads CASSPPGRVFAEAFF. Written as DNA, the CDR3 is TGTGCCAGCTCACCCCCTGGCAGGGTCTTCGCTGAAGCTTTCTTT.

The chain recombines TRBV7-8 with TRBJ1-1, with a weak D call TRBD1 (6 bases). Germline V gives CDR1 SGHVS, CDR2 FQNEAQ. CDR3 length equals 16 residues. Trimming stripped 7 bases from V and 4 bases from J, with 22 bases between. The CDR3 here is CASTKGGGGLVTEAFF. CDR3 DNA sequence: TGTGCCAGCACAAAGGGGGGAGGGGGACTTGTCACTGAAGCTTTCTTT.

This rearrangement joins TRBV27 to TRBJ2-7; tentative D call: TRBD2 (5 bases). The CDR3 length is 14 residues. From germline, CDR1 is MNHEY and CDR2 SMNVEV (reference sequence). The V and J ends lost 3 bases and 2 bases respectively, with 11 bases between them. CDR3 coding DNA: TGTGCCAGCAGTTTCGGGGAAAGGGCCTACGAGCAGTACTTC. Encoded protein: CASSFGERAYEQYF.

The sample holds one count of this clone. The rearrangement uses TRBV18 and TRBJ1-2; possible D gene TRBD1, 6 bases. This CDR3 has 13 amino acids. CDR1 is KGHSH, CDR2 LQKENI, per germline. V lost 6 bases to trimming and J lost 4 bases, with 12 bases between them. In DNA, the CDR3 is TGTGCCAGCTCTATGGACAGTTCCTATGGCTACACCTTC. As protein: CASSMDSSYGYTF.

This clone has only a few counts. V and J are TRBV4-1 and TRBJ2-5, with no clear D. From germline, CDR1 is MGHRA and CDR2 YSYEKL. This CDR3 comprises 13 residues. V was clipped by 0 bases and J by 3 bases, with 5 bases between them. The CDR3 here is CASSQDAEETQYF. CDR3 in DNA: TGCGCCAGCAGCCAAGACGCGGAAGAGACCCAGTACTTC.

The chain joins TRBV18 to TRBJ1-1, with 9 bases fitting TRBD1. The V gene's germline CDR1 is KGHSH and CDR2 LQKENI. This CDR3 region has 14 residues. V trimming: 8 bases; J trimming: 1 base; junction bases outside the gene matches: 5. CDR3 sequence (DNA): TGTGCCAGCACCCGGGACAGGGAGAACACTGAAGCTTTCTTT. Its protein is CASTRDRENTEAFF.

CDR3 nucleotides: TGTGCCAGCAGCTGGGGACAGTCCTATGGCTACACCTTC. It codes for CASSWGQSYGYTF. This sequence joins TRBV7-9 and TRBJ1-2, with 7 bases fitting TRBD1. The CDR3 contains 13 residues. J was trimmed by 4 bases and V by 4 bases; bases with no gene match: 3. In germline, CDR1 is SEHNR, CDR2 FQNEAQ (reference sequence).

The chain uses TRBV4-1 and TRBJ1-2, with D uncertain. V was trimmed by 6 bases and J by 4 bases, leaving 24 bases between them. There are 17 residues in the CDR3. The germline V gene encodes CDR1 MGHRA and CDR2 YSYEKL. The CDR3 here is CASRPRNSLGRGYGYTF. CDR3 coding DNA: TGCGCCAGCAGGCCAAGAAATTCGCTAGGGCGGGGCTATGGCTACACCTTC.

This clone was detected only a few times. This chain uses TRBV2 with TRBJ1-4; D gene unclear. The V end lost 11 bases, the J end lost 7 bases, and 20 bases lay between the germline ends. The length of the CDR3 is 14 residues. Germline V CDR1 and CDR2: SNHLY, FYNNEI. Written as DNA, the CDR3 is TGTGCCGGCAAACTTAGGCCGTCGGGTGAAAAACTGTTTTTT. Translated, it gives CAGKLRPSGEKLFF.

The chain is built from TRBV15 and TRBJ1-5; 9 bases are a match to TRBD1. The CDR3 has 17 residues. The germline gives CDR1 LNHNV, CDR2 YYDKDF (reference sequence). The J segment lost 2 bases and the V segment lost 4 bases, leaving 9 bases of the junction unmatched. CDR3 DNA: TGTGCCACCAGCACCCAGACAGGGGGACGAGGCAATCAGCCCCAGCATTTT. Translating it yields CATSTQTGGRGNQPQHF.

V is TRBV19 and J is TRBJ1-5, with 7 nucleotides matching TRBD1. J lost 4 bases, V lost 1 base, and 13 bases had no gene match. This CDR3 has 18 amino acids. Per germline, CDR1 LNHDA and CDR2 SQIVND (reference sequence). The DNA of the CDR3 is TGTGCCAGTAGTATAGTGACAGGGCGCTTGGTTGGGAATCAGCCCCAGCATTTT. Translated, it gives CASSIVTGRLVGNQPQHF. The whole variable domain, filled in from reference TRBV19 and TRBJ1-5, reads DGGITQSPKYLFRKEGQNVTLSCEQNLNHDAMYWYRQDPGQGLRLIYYSQIVNDFQKGDIAEGYSVSREKKESFPLTVTSAQKNPTAFYLCASSIVTGRLVGNQPQHFGDGTRLSIL.

The chain links TRBV28 to TRBJ2-3, with D unclear. Germline CDR1 and CDR2: MDHEN and SYDVKM. The CDR3 consists of 12 residues. V was cut by 5 bases and J by 4 bases, with 7 bases left in between. The CDR3, as DNA: TGTGCCAGCAGTCTACCCCCAGATACGCAGTATTTT. Protein product: CASSLPPDTQYF.

The chain combines TRBV13 with TRBJ2-5, with 8 nucleotides matching TRBD1. J gave up 4 bases and V 0 bases, and 7 bases lay outside the gene matches. CDR1 and CDR2 from the germline V gene are PRHDT and FYEKMQ (reference sequence). This CDR3 region has 16 residues. CDR3 region: CASSLGKGQGGETQYF. Written as DNA, the CDR3 is TGTGCCAGCAGCTTAGGAAAAGGACAGGGTGGAGAGACCCAGTACTTC.

This chain links TRBV10-1 with TRBJ2-7, with 7 nucleotides matching TRBD1. The CDR3 contains 14 residues. Trimming at V came to 5 bases and at J to 2 bases, leaving 6 bases not matched to a gene. Germline assignment: CDR1 WNHNN and CDR2 SYGVQD (reference sequence). The CDR3 DNA sequence: TGCGCCAGCAGTACCGGGACAGCCCCCTACGAGCAGTACTTC. Translating it yields CASSTGTAPYEQYF.

The chain employs TRBV18 and TRBJ1-1; 7 bases are a match to TRBD1. The CDR3 covers 14 residues. With 6 bases clipped from V and 10 bases from J, the junction kept 14 bases outside the gene matches. Per germline, CDR1 KGHSH and CDR2 LQKENI. DNA for the CDR3: TGTGCCAGCTCTTATGGACAGGATGATATGGGAGCTTTCTTT. Amino acids: CASSYGQDDMGAFF.